This T cell receptor (beta chain) was captured in a study of blood T cells in healthy people across ages. The study, taken as a whole, reports: Estimates of total diversity, which came from one million sequenced T cells, were considered to be underestimates. Among long-lived donors, naive CD4+ cells were more numerous and diversity higher than in aged donors. Observed TCR beta diversity per million T cells went down as age went up. This fall followed a roughly linear course with age.

Germline assignment: CDR1 MDHEN and CDR2 SYDVKM. The CDR3 consists of 15 residues. A note on this clonotype: Antigen: not known.

Donor samples were obtained from healthy Caucasian individuals from Russia, aged about 6 to 95. A J-beta primer mix and a sample-barcoded 5' primer were used in a second PCR of roughly 6 to 12 cycles. One entry per CDR3 protein results from TCRdb running MiXCR on the 5' RACE reads. The data show approximately 830,000 distinct CDR3 sequences, 60% to 80% seen once. This clonotype was obtained from a man aged 30 to 45 in good health. What was sequenced was blood. This chain joins TRBV28 and TRBJ2-4, with D perhaps TRBD1 (5 bases). The J call could be wrong; TRBJ2-7 is a better fit for the DNA end. The CDR3 region is CASSFIRQPPLEQYF. CDR3 in DNA: TGTGCCAGCAGTTTTATTCGACAGCCACCTCTCGAGCAGTACTTC.